This is a list of T cell receptor beta chains from one sample in a study of blood T cell repertoires in COVID-19. Generated by immunoSEQ multiplex PCR, the TCRdb table keeps only in-frame clones and is missing some. This table has about 220,000 clones, approximately 83% appearing once. Specimen: PBMCs or T cells enriched from blood (not recorded which). The receptors stem from a woman aged 40 to 50 with acute COVID-19. The CDR3 runs from the conserved cysteine through the conserved F or W. The order of the fields is V gene, J gene, D gene, clone size, CDR3 protein, CDR3 DNA. A D gene is named only where the DNA matches it firmly. A row's size may be missing; if present it is once, few, many or a size class.

>TRBV6-1|TRBJ1-5|TRBD1|-
CASSDQAGGGNQPQHF
TGTGCCAGCAGTGACCAAGCAGGGGGCGGCAATCAGCCCCAGCATTTT
>TRBV10-3|TRBJ2-5|TRBD1|-
CAISDWENPEGAETQYF
TGTGCCATCAGTGACTGGGAGAACCCCGAGGGGGCAGAGACCCAGTACTTC
>TRBV4-3|TRBJ1-1|-|-
CASSPGGHPNTEAFF
TGCGCCAGCAGCCCCGGGGGGCACCCGAACACTGAAGCTTTCTTT
>TRBV7-9|TRBJ2-2|-|few
CASSSMGLENTGELFF
TGTGCCAGCAGCTCCATGGGACTGGAGAACACCGGGGAGCTGTTTTTT
>TRBV28|TRBJ1-6|-|-
CASSFPSGAYNSPLHF
TGTGCCAGCAGTTTCCCCTCGGGAGCCTATAATTCACCCCTCCACTTT
>TRBV9|TRBJ2-2|TRBD2|once
CASSTTSGSTGELFF
TGTGCCAGCAGCACCACTAGCGGGAGCACCGGGGAGCTGTTTTTT
>TRBV10-1|TRBJ2-3|-|-
CASSPGFGTDTQYF
TGCGCCAGCAGTCCGGGTTTCGGCACAGATACGCAGTATTTT
>TRBV14|TRBJ2-7|-|-
CASSPDRGLGGEQYF
TGTGCCAGCAGCCCCGACCGGGGCCTGGGAGGCGAGCAGTACTTC
>TRBV11-1|TRBJ1-2|TRBD1|-
CASMETGGYGYTF
TGTGCCAGCATGGAGACAGGGGGCTATGGCTACACCTTC
>TRBV7-9|TRBJ2-7|TRBD2|few
CASSVPPGGSQHYEQYF
TGTGCCAGCAGCGTTCCCCCTGGCGGGAGCCAACACTACGAGCAGTACTTC
>TRBV19|TRBJ2-7|TRBD1|-
CASAPGQTYEQYF
TGTGCCAGTGCTCCGGGACAGACCTACGAGCAGTACTTC
>TRBV25-1|TRBJ1-3|-|-
CASSEYGLGYSGNTIYF
TGTGCCAGCAGTGAATATGGACTCGGTTACTCTGGAAACACCATATATTTT
>TRBV7-2|TRBJ2-3|TRBD2|-
CASSPGGGADTQYF
TGTGCCAGCAGCCCGGGAGGAGGGGCAGATACGCAGTATTTT
>TRBV18|TRBJ2-5|-|-
CASSRGRLQETQYF
TGTGCCAGCTCGCGGGGACGGTTACAAGAGACCCAGTACTTC
>TRBV6-5|TRBJ1-3|-|-
CASIKWGAGNTIYF
TGTGCCAGCATTAAGTGGGGGGCTGGAAACACCATATATTTT
>TRBV4-3|TRBJ1-2|TRBD1|few
CASSQRDRVYGYTF
TGCGCCAGCAGCCAACGGGACAGGGTCTATGGCTACACCTTC
>TRBV6-5|TRBJ2-4|-|-
CASLEPGAKNIQYF
TGTGCCAGCCTTGAACCCGGGGCCAAAAACATTCAGTACTTC
>TRBV18|TRBJ2-1|-|-
CASSLITGGGSYNEQFF
TGTGCCAGCTCACTAATTACAGGGGGGGGCTCCTACAATGAGCAGTTCTTC
>TRBV11-2|TRBJ1-1|-|-
CASSLAIQVNTEAFF
TGTGCCAGCAGCTTAGCTATCCAGGTCAACACTGAAGCTTTCTTT
>TRBV16|TRBJ1-2|TRBD1|-
CASSTTGAPTNYGYTF
TGTGCCAGCAGCACGACAGGGGCCCCCACTAACTATGGCTACACCTTC
>TRBV4-3|TRBJ2-5|-|-
CASSQGPRVTQETQYF
TGCGCCAGCAGCCAAGGACCCCGGGTCACTCAAGAGACCCAGTACTTC
>TRBV6-6|TRBJ1-1|-|-
CASSYDGRTNTEAFF
TGTGCCAGCAGTTACGATGGCCGTACGAACACTGAAGCTTTCTTT
>TRBV19|TRBJ2-1|TRBD2|-
CASSNLAGGRNEQFF
TGTGCCAGTAGTAATCTAGCGGGAGGTAGGAATGAGCAGTTCTTC
>TRBV6-2/TRBV6-3|TRBJ1-3|-|-
CASSYRGRASSGNTIYF
TGTGCCAGCAGTTACAGGGGCAGGGCAAGCTCTGGAAACACCATATATTTT
>TRBV6-2/TRBV6-3|TRBJ1-1|-|-
CASSYSNPRNTEAFF
TGTGCCAGCAGTTACTCGAACCCTAGGAACACTGAAGCTTTCTTT
>TRBV4-1|TRBJ1-6|-|-
CASSRDIGDPLHF
TGCGCCAGCAGCCGGGACATCGGAGATCCCCTCCACTTT
>TRBV7-4|TRBJ1-5|-|-
CASSLAGGSNQPQHF
TGTGCCAGCAGCTTAGCTGGGGGCAGCAATCAGCCCCAGCATTTT
>TRBV7-2|TRBJ2-3|TRBD2|-
CASSLKGPTSGGAADTQYF
TGTGCCAGCAGCTTAAAGGGGCCTACTAGCGGGGGGGCTGCAGATACGCAGTATTTT
>TRBV28|TRBJ2-1|TRBD2|-
CASSLSGNWNEQFF
TGTGCCAGCAGTTTAAGCGGGAATTGGAATGAGCAGTTCTTC
>TRBV5-1|TRBJ2-3|-|-
CASRPLGLAGDTQYF
TGCGCCAGCAGGCCTCTAGGACTCGCGGGGGATACGCAGTATTTT
>TRBV7-2|TRBJ2-6|TRBD1|-
CVRTGAYSGANVLTF
TGTGTCCGGACAGGGGCCTACTCTGGGGCCAACGTCCTGACTTTC
>TRBV7-9|TRBJ1-4|-|few
CASSLGGQGYEKLFF
TGTGCCAGCAGCTTAGGGGGGCAGGGTTATGAAAAACTGTTTTTT
>TRBV3-1/TRBV3-2|TRBJ1-3|-|-
CASSQDGGRNTIYF
TGTGCCAGCAGCCAAGATGGGGGCCGCAACACCATATATTTT
>TRBV30|TRBJ1-6|TRBD1|-
CASDRDNSPLHF
TGTGCCTCCGACAGGGACAATTCACCCCTCCACTTT
>TRBV29-1|TRBJ1-5|TRBD1|-
CSVETGGGNQPQHF
TGCAGCGTTGAGACAGGGGGTGGTAATCAGCCCCAGCATTTT
>TRBV7-3|TRBJ2-1|-|-
CASSPAGLSEQFF
TGTGCCAGCAGCCCGGCGGGGCTGTCTGAGCAGTTCTTC
>TRBV5-1|TRBJ1-4|TRBD1|-
CASSAVEGTGPGKLFF
TGCGCCAGCAGCGCGGTTGAAGGGACAGGGCCCGGAAAACTGTTTTTT
>TRBV19|TRBJ1-2|-|-
CASSIRTGSHYGYTF
TGTGCCAGTAGTATAAGGACGGGATCGCACTATGGCTACACCTTC
>TRBV5-1|TRBJ1-1|-|few
CASSINGQNSNTEAFF
TGCGCCAGCAGCATCAACGGACAGAACTCGAACACTGAAGCTTTCTTT
>TRBV6-4|TRBJ1-2|TRBD1|-
CASSGSRTGLYGYTF
TGTGCCAGCAGTGGGAGTCGGACAGGGCTCTATGGCTACACCTTC
>TRBV7-2|TRBJ1-1|-|once
CASSTRQNTEAFF
TGTGCCAGCAGCACAAGACAGAACACTGAAGCTTTCTTT
>TRBV5-6|TRBJ2-1|TRBD2|-
CASSLVSGGSRTYNEQFF
TGTGCCAGCAGCTTGGTATCCGGCGGGAGTAGGACCTACAATGAGCAGTTCTTC
>TRBV27|TRBJ2-7|-|-
CASSPLGGPYEQYF
TGTGCCAGCAGTCCCCTGGGGGGTCCCTACGAGCAGTACTTC
>TRBV18|TRBJ2-3|TRBD2|-
CASSPPGLAGGLSGTDTQYF
TGTGCCAGCTCACCCCCCGGTCTAGCGGGGGGGCTGAGTGGCACAGATACGCAGTATTTT
>TRBV6-6|TRBJ1-1|TRBD1|-
CASRKQGTLNTEAFF
TGTGCCAGCAGGAAACAGGGGACTCTAAACACTGAAGCTTTCTTT
>TRBV29-1|TRBJ2-3|TRBD2|-
CSGVAGGTDTQYF
TGCAGCGGGGTAGCGGGGGGCACAGATACGCAGTATTTT